Presented here are 26 T cell receptor beta chains from one specimen sequenced in a study of response to subunit inactivated influenza vaccine. TCRdb itself ran the RT-PCR reads through MiXCR, one entry per CDR3 protein. The sample includes approximately 230,000 distinct CDR3 sequences, less than 15% of them seen just once. The material sequenced was non-naive T cells sorted from PBMCs, taken 14 to 15 days before vaccination. These receptors all come from a man between 50 and 59 years old who received an inactivated influenza vaccine.

The V call is TRBV6-5, the J call TRBJ2-7; 8 nucleotides align to TRBD2. The germline V gene encodes CDR1 MNHEY and CDR2 SVGAGI. The CDR3 has 15 amino acids. V lost 3 bases and J lost 7; bases outside the gene matches: 11. The CDR3 sequence: CASSYSPLREGEQYF. For the CDR3, the DNA is TGTGCCAGCAGTTATTCCCCGCTCCGGGAGGGAGAGCAGTACTTC.

This clonotype appeared a few times. The J gene is TRBJ2-3, the V gene TRBV6-1; tentatively, D is TRBD2 (5 bases). The V gene lost 4 bases and the J gene lost 5 bases, with 16 bases spanning the gap. Per the germline V gene, CDR1 is MNHNS and CDR2 is SASEGT. The CDR3 is 15 amino acids. The CDR3: CASSGNLGGRDTQYF. The CDR3 DNA reads TGTGCCAGCAGTGGGAACTTAGGTGGGAGAGATACGCAGTATTTT.

The chain combines TRBV30 with TRBJ2-2; no clear D. The germline gives CDR1 GTSNPN, CDR2 SVGIG (reference sequence). V shed 3 bases and J shed 5 bases, with 7 bases lying between them. The CDR3 consists of 12 residues. CDR3 bases: TGTGCCTGGAGGGGGTTAACCGGGGAGCTGTTTTTT. Amino acids: CAWRGLTGELFF.

In its sample, this clonotype was seen many times. The chain employs TRBV29-1 and TRBJ1-6; 8 bases line up with TRBD1. V dropped 6 bases and J dropped 7; count of bases not matched to a gene: 8. CDR1 is SQVTM and CDR2 is ANQGSEA in the germline V gene. This CDR3 is built from 14 residues. CDR3: CSVSTGDMNSPLHF. The CDR3 DNA reads as TGCAGCGTGTCGACAGGGGATATGAATTCACCCCTCCACTTT.

A note on this clonotype: Germline and junction disagree at one end, which may indicate a read error. The chain employs TRBV10-3 and TRBJ2-7, with TRBD2 matching over 14 bases. This CDR3 contains 18 residues. Germline V gene lookup returns CDR1 ENHRY and CDR2 SYGVKD. The CDR3 nucleotides are TGTGCCCTCAGTTCGACTAGCGGGAGGGCGCCTAGCTCCTACGAGCAGTACTTC. Protein sequence: CALSSTSGRAPSSYEQYF.

The J gene is TRBJ2-2, the V gene TRBV5-2. TRBV5-2 is a known pseudogene. This CDR3 contains 8 residues. CDR3 nucleotides: TGTCTTGGGGGGGAGCTGTTTTTT. Translated, it gives CLGGELFF.

Many counts were recorded for this clonotype. At one boundary the junction diverges from the germline segment, which might be a read error. The chain couples TRBV2 to TRBJ2-7; 7 nucleotides align to TRBD1. From germline, CDR1 is SNHLY and CDR2 FYNNEI. This CDR3 contains 15 residues. In nucleotides, the CDR3 is TGTGCCAGCAGTGAAATAGGGACCTCCCGGGACAGAATCGTGTTC. It encodes CASSEIGTSRDRIVF.

There are many counts of this clonotype. The J gene is TRBJ2-5, the V gene TRBV7-2, with D unclear. V was shortened by 6 bases and J by 0 bases, with 11 bases between the two germline ends. CDR3 length equals 14 residues. Germline values: CDR1 SGHTA, CDR2 FQGNSA. CDR3 in DNA: TGTGCCAGCAGTATCGGTCAGAACCAAGAGACCCAGTACTTC. The encoded protein is CASSIGQNQETQYF.

This clonotype was found many times. The rearrangement uses TRBV12-3 or TRBV12-4 and TRBJ1-4; D unclear. CDR3 length: 15 residues. V gave up 5 bases and J gave up 0 bases, with 10 bases separating them. CDR3 amino acids: CASSPGGTTNEKLFF. In nucleotides, the CDR3 is TGTGCCAGCAGTCCCGGAGGTACAACTAATGAAAAACTGTTTTTT.

The rearrangement uses TRBV11-2 and TRBJ2-7, with 10 bases identical to TRBD1. The CDR3 covers 16 residues. Germline V lookup: CDR1 SGHAT, CDR2 FQNNGV. Trimming took 5 bases from V and 3 from J; bases not matched to a gene: 10. CDR3: CASSVYLDRGNYEQYF. CDR3 DNA sequence: TGTGCCAGCAGCGTATACTTGGACAGGGGGAACTACGAGCAGTACTTC.

This rearrangement joins TRBV28 to TRBJ1-2; D unresolved. Germline V gene data show CDR1 as MDHEN and CDR2 as SYDVKM. This CDR3 comprises 11 residues. V was clipped by 4 bases and J by 7 bases, with 7 bases between them. Here the CDR3 DNA reads TGTGCCAGCAGTTCTCCGACTGGCTACACCTTC. Its translation is CASSSPTGYTF.

This sequence joins TRBV7-2 and TRBJ2-3; 8 nucleotides line up with TRBD2. With 1 base clipped from V and 4 bases from J, the junction kept 4 bases outside the gene matches. Germline loops: CDR1 SGHTA, CDR2 FQGNSA. CDR3 size: 15 residues. CDR3 amino acids: CASSLVAGTADTQYF. The DNA of the CDR3 is TGTGCCAGCAGCTTAGTAGCGGGGACCGCAGATACGCAGTATTTT.

This clonotype was seen at least ten times. V and J are TRBV6-5 and TRBJ2-7, with 8 nucleotides matching TRBD2. There are 16 residues in the CDR3. V shed 6 bases, J shed 0 bases, and the junction held 10 bases outside the gene matches. Germline values: CDR1 MNHEY, CDR2 SVGAGI. Here the CDR3 DNA reads TGTGCCAGCAGGGATACAAGCGGGGGCCTCTCCTACGAGCAGTACTTC. This translates into CASRDTSGGLSYEQYF.

This clonotype was seen only a few times. The rearrangement joins TRBV6-2 or TRBV6-3 to TRBJ2-7, with 9 bases aligning to TRBD1. The CDR3 extends over 15 amino acids. V was pared by 6 bases and J by 5 bases, with 11 bases of the junction left unmatched. Germline V gene lookup returns CDR1 MNHEY and CDR2 SVGEGT. The CDR3 DNA reads as TGTGCCAGCAGACAACTTCGGGACAGGGAGCACGAGCAGTACTTC. Translated, it gives CASRQLRDREHEQYF.

This clonotype was seen more than once but under ten times. The rearrangement joins TRBV20-1 to TRBJ2-1; possibly TRBD2 for D (6 bases). The V and J ends lost 1 base and 4 bases respectively, with 11 bases between them. Germline-derived CDR1 and CDR2 are DFQATT and SNEGSKA (reference sequence). The CDR3 sequence is 14 residues long. This chain's CDR3 is CSARGRGSYNEQFF. CDR3 coding DNA: TGCAGTGCTAGAGGTCGGGGGTCTTACAATGAGCAGTTCTTC.

V gene TRBV5-1 combines with J gene TRBJ2-3, with 8 bases lining up with TRBD2. Trimming removed 1 base from V and 0 bases from J; junction bases left unmatched: 7. The CDR3 runs to 17 residues. Germline assignment: CDR1 SGHRS and CDR2 YFSETQ. The CDR3 protein is CASSLSLSGKSTDTQYF. In DNA, the CDR3 is TGCGCCAGCAGCTTGTCCCTTAGCGGGAAGAGCACAGATACGCAGTATTTT.

The chain joins TRBV5-6 to TRBJ2-4; no clear D. The CDR3 contains 16 residues. V lost 4 bases to trimming and J lost 1 base, with 15 bases between them. Germline-derived CDR1 and CDR2 are SGHDT and YYEEEE. The CDR3 region has the DNA TGTGCCAGCAGCCTAGGCCCTCCCGGGGCCAAAAACATTCAGTACTTC. Protein product: CASSLGPPGAKNIQYF.

In this sample, this clonotype turned up many times. The rearrangement joins TRBV11-2 to TRBJ2-3; D unresolved. The CDR3 totals 14 residues. V dropped 2 bases and J dropped 4 bases, with 10 bases sitting between them. CDR1 SGHAT and CDR2 FQNNGV come from the germline V gene. The CDR3 coding sequence is TGTGCCAGCAGCTTACTCGGCTTTGCAGATACGCAGTATTTT. This translates into CASSLLGFADTQYF.

This clonotype was seen a handful of times. The chain couples TRBV29-1 to TRBJ2-7; D perhaps matches TRBD2 (5 bases). V dropped 3 bases and J dropped 2 bases, with 8 bases sitting between them. Per the germline V gene, CDR1 is SQVTM and CDR2 is ANQGSEA. The CDR3 has 12 residues. The CDR3 nucleotides are TGCAGCGTTGACAGCGGAACCTACGAGCAGTACTTC. It specifies CSVDSGTYEQYF.

The chain recombines TRBV5-1 with TRBJ2-1; D not resolved. V lost 4 bases, J lost 0 bases, and 8 bases lay in between. The CDR3 is 14 amino acids. Germline-derived CDR1 and CDR2 are SGHRS and YFSETQ. In nucleotides, the CDR3 is TGCGCCAGCAGCCCTAAAAGCTCCTACAATGAGCAGTTCTTC. It codes for CASSPKSSYNEQFF.

This clonotype was seen at least ten times. The rearrangement joins TRBV20-1 to TRBJ1-2; unclear D gene. Germline-derived CDR1 and CDR2 are DFQATT and SNEGSKA (reference sequence). V lost 3 bases and J 2 bases, leaving 7 bases between the germline ends. The CDR3 contains 12 residues. CDR3 nucleotide sequence: TGCAGTGCTAGTGGTTACAACTATGGCTACACCTTC. It specifies CSASGYNYGYTF.

V is TRBV7-2 and J is TRBJ1-1; D is undetermined. V dropped 5 bases and J dropped 4 bases, with 14 bases sitting between them. CDR1 and CDR2 (germline): SGHTA, FQGNSA. The CDR3 contains 14 residues. The chain's CDR3 is CASSRKRTGTEAFF. For the CDR3, the DNA is TGTGCCAGCAGCAGAAAGCGGACGGGCACTGAAGCTTTCTTT.

This clonotype was detected many times. The chain joins TRBV18 to TRBJ1-5; the D gene is possibly TRBD1 (5 bases). The V end lost 2 bases, the J end lost 1 base, and 9 bases lay between the germline ends. CDR1 and CDR2 (germline): KGHSH, LQKENI. The CDR3 runs 15 residues. This CDR3 is CASSPGGESNQPQHF. The CDR3 bases are TGTGCCAGCTCACCAGGAGGGGAAAGCAATCAGCCCCAGCATTTT. Full variable domain (rest looked up from reference TRBV18 and TRBJ1-5): NAGVMQNPRHLVRRRGQEARLRCSPMKGHSHVYWYRQLPEEGLKFMVYLQKENIIDESGMPKERFSAEFPKEGPSILRIQQVVRGDSAAYFCASSPGGESNQPQHFGDGTRLSIL.

In its sample, this clonotype was seen a few times. The chain combines TRBV27 with TRBJ2-7, with D perhaps matching TRBD2 (5 bases). This CDR3 has 15 residues. The germline V gene has CDR1 MNHEY and CDR2 SMNVEV (reference sequence). V dropped 5 bases and J dropped 0 bases, with 14 bases sitting between them. For the CDR3, the DNA is TGTGCCAGCAGTAAAAAAGCGGAGAGCTCCTACGAGCAGTACTTC. It codes for CASSKKAESSYEQYF.

This clonotype was found many times. The chain combines TRBV11-2 with TRBJ2-1; the match to TRBD2 covers 13 bases. CDR1 and CDR2 (germline): SGHAT, FQNNGV. V lost 5 bases to trimming and J lost 5 bases; unmatched junction nucleotides: 3. The CDR3 is 15 amino acids. As DNA, the CDR3 is TGTGCCAGCAGCGCCGGGACTAGCGGGAACAATGAGCAGTTCTTC. Translating gives CASSAGTSGNNEQFF.

V and J are TRBV20-1 and TRBJ2-5; a possible D gene is TRBD2 (7 bases). The CDR3 runs to 12 residues. Germline assignment: CDR1 DFQATT and CDR2 SNEGSKA (reference sequence). Trimming took 4 bases from V and 4 from J, leaving 10 bases between them. The chain's CDR3 is CSATRGGETQYF. In DNA form, the CDR3 reads TGCAGTGCTACTAGGGGGGGAGAGACCCAGTACTTC.